What follows are 9 T cell receptor beta chains derived from one specimen sequenced in a study of blood T cell repertoires in COVID-19. TCRdb's copy holds only in-frame clones and misses some; the assay was immunoSEQ multiplex PCR. The data show about 49,000 clones, 70% to 90% seen once. The specimen was peripheral blood. Receptor source: a man older than 75 with acute or convalescent COVID-19.

This CDR3 reads CASSKVGSGGPASYEQYF. Here the CDR3 DNA reads TGTGCCAGCAGCAAAGTGGGTAGCGGGGGACCCGCCTCCTACGAGCAGTACTTC. The chain is built from TRBV21-1 and TRBJ2-7; the table's D call of TRBD2 was not tested on the DNA. TRBV21-1 is a known pseudogene. The CDR3 length is 18 residues.

This clone was detected only a few times. The chain couples TRBV4-1 to TRBJ2-5; tentatively, D is TRBD1 (6 bases). CDR1 MGHRA and CDR2 YSYEKL come from the germline V gene. V was clipped by 4 bases and J by 4 bases, with 10 bases between them. The CDR3 loop spans 13 amino acids. CDR3 region: CASSRGTRETQYF. CDR3 DNA: TGCGCCAGCAGCCGAGGGACAAGAGAGACCCAGTACTTC.

The chain couples TRBV5-1 to TRBJ2-3; 9 positions match TRBD1. Germline values: CDR1 SGHRS, CDR2 YFSETQ. CDR3 length: 15 residues. V was clipped by 5 bases and J by 2 bases; unmatched bases: 6. CDR3 residues: CASRRTGDLTDTQYF. CDR3 sequence (DNA): TGCGCCAGCAGGCGGACAGGGGACCTCACAGATACGCAGTATTTT.

The V and J genes are TRBV7-9 and TRBJ2-2; 10 nucleotides match TRBD1. Germline V lookup: CDR1 SEHNR, CDR2 FQNEAQ (reference sequence). Losses at the gene ends were 5 bases for V and 6 bases for J; bases not matched to a gene: 12. The CDR3 length is 17 residues. CDR3 sequence reads: CASSLSGGQGMPGELFF. CDR3 DNA sequence: TGTGCCAGCAGCCTTTCTGGGGGACAGGGGATGCCCGGGGAGCTGTTTTTT.

This chain joins TRBV20-1 and TRBJ2-7; 9 nucleotides align to TRBD1. J was trimmed by 5 bases and V by 3 bases; bases with no gene match: 5. Germline V gene data show CDR1 as DFQATT and CDR2 as SNEGSKA (reference sequence). This CDR3 is 13 amino acids long. CDR3 coding DNA: TGCAGTGCTAGTACAGGGGGCAGGAACGAGCAGTACTTC. Its translation: CSASTGGRNEQYF.

The chain recombines TRBV7-2 with TRBJ2-7, with 8 nucleotides matching TRBD1. Germline V gene sequence: CDR1 SGHTA, CDR2 FQGNSA. This CDR3 comprises 15 residues. Germline trimming cut 0 bases from V and 7 bases from J; bases unmatched to any gene: 8. Here the CDR3 DNA reads TGTGCCAGCAGCTTAGCCCCACAGGGGGTGGGGGAGCAGTACTTC. Translation gives CASSLAPQGVGEQYF.

This clone appeared once. V usage is TRBV11-3 and J usage is TRBJ2-1; 7 nucleotides line up with TRBD2. CDR3 length equals 15 residues. Trimming cost V 1 base and J 2 bases; bases outside gene matches: 2. Germline V lookup: CDR1 SGHNT, CDR2 YENEEA. The CDR3 DNA is TGTGCCAGCAGCTTAGTTGCGGGGGCCTACAATGAGCAGTTCTTC. The encoded protein is CASSLVAGAYNEQFF.

This clone was seen just once. The chain has TRBV3-1 (or the pseudogene TRBV3-2) and TRBJ1-1; 10 bases line up with TRBD1. This CDR3 contains 18 residues. V lost 2 bases to trimming and J lost 4 bases; unmatched junction nucleotides: 13. Per germline, CDR1 LGHDT and CDR2 YNNKEL (reference sequence). The CDR3 protein is CASSQFSRTGGQGTEAFF. The CDR3 region has the DNA TGTGCCAGCAGCCAATTTAGTAGGACAGGGGGTCAGGGCACTGAAGCTTTCTTT.

J is TRBJ1-3 and V is TRBV10-2; the D is unclear. The CDR3 loop spans 13 amino acids. Trimming took off 7 bases at V and 8 bases at J, with 15 bases between the two ends. From germline, CDR1 is WSHSY and CDR2 SAAADI. As DNA, the CDR3 is TGCGCCAGCACCCCACCCGAGGAGGACACCATATATTTT. Protein sequence: CASTPPEEDTIYF.